The T cell receptor beta chain under discussion was sequenced for a study of identical twins. Notes on the study in general: Carriage of fewer insertions was seen in abundant cord blood beta clonotypes, whereas memory repertoires showed none.

TCRdb fed the 5' RACE reads into MiXCR, producing one record per CDR3 protein. The data contain under 450,000 distinct CDR3 sequences, about 18% of them singletons. This clonotype has ten or more counts. Antigen specificity is unknown. Sequences were obtained from naive T cells sorted from blood. This TCR came from a man over 45 in good health.

The CDR3, as DNA: TGCAGCGTTGTAGACAGGGGGCAAGGAGATACGCAGTATTTT. Residues: CSVVDRGQGDTQYF. The V call is TRBV29-1, the J call TRBJ2-3; TRBD1 matches 10 bases. The CDR3 sequence is 14 residues long. Germline CDR1 SQVTM, CDR2 ANQGSEA. V was pared by 4 bases and J by 5 bases, with 6 bases of the junction left unmatched.